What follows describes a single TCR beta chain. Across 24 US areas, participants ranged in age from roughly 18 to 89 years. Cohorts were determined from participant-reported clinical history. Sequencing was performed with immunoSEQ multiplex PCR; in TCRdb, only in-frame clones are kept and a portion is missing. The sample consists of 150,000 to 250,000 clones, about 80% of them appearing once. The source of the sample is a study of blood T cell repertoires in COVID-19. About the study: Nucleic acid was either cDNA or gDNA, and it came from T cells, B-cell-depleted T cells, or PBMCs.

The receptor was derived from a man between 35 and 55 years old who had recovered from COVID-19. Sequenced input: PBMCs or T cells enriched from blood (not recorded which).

The CDR3 sequence is CASTSGVYYGYTF. The CDR3 coding sequence is TGTGCCAGTACGTCCGGGGTGTACTATGGCTACACCTTC. The V gene is TRBV19, the J gene TRBJ1-2; no firm D call. Trimming took 7 bases from V and 3 from J, leaving 12 bases between them. Germline V lookup: CDR1 LNHDA, CDR2 SQIVND (reference sequence). The CDR3 covers 13 residues.